The present T cell receptor (beta chain) was sequenced within a study of cytomegalovirus exposure and HLA in healthy donors. The CDR3 consists of 15 residues. V lost 5 bases to trimming and J lost 5 bases; unmatched junction nucleotides: 9. Germline CDR1 PRHDT, CDR2 FYEKMQ (reference sequence). This PCR relied on a set of 60 Vbeta primers and 13 Jbeta primers. Source study methods: The count from a later analysis was some 83 million unique TCR beta chains, 9 million to 12 million of them shared. Measured with immunoSEQ multiplex PCR; TCRdb has only the in-frame clones, and not every one. Clone size and V and J calls were adopted from that table, with D and trimming inferred from the DNA. The table includes about 180,000 clones, roughly 83% detected once.

The sequence was collected from a young man in good health and CMV-seronegative. The sample was PBMCs. V gene TRBV13 combines with J gene TRBJ1-1; 9 nucleotides line up with TRBD1. The CDR3 region is CASSLAGTGKTEAFF. CDR3 sequence (DNA): TGTGCCAGCAGCCTCGCCGGGACAGGGAAGACTGAAGCTTTCTTT.